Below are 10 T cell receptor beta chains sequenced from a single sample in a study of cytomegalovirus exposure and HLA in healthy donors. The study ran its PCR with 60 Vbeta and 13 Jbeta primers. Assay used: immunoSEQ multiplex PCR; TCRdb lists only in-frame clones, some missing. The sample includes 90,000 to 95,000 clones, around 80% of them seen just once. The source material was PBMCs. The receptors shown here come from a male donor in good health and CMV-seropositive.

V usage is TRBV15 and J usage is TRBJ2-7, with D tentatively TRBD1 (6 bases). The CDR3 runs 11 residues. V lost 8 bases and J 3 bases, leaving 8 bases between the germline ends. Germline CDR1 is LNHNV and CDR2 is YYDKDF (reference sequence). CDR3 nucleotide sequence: TGTGCCACCGGACAGAACTACGAGCAGTACTTC. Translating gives CATGQNYEQYF.

CDR3: CASSSGLAGTDTQYF. CDR3 in DNA: TGCGCCAGCAGCTCAGGACTAGCGGGTACAGATACGCAGTATTTT. The chain is built from TRBV5-1 and TRBJ2-3, with 11 bases identical to TRBD2. Germline V CDR1 and CDR2: SGHRS, YFSETQ. Losses at the gene ends were 3 bases for V and 3 bases for J; bases not matched to a gene: 3. The CDR3 has 15 amino acids.

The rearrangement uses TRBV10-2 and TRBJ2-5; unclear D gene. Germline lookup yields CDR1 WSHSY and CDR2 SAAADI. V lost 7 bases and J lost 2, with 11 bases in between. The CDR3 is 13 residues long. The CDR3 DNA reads TGCGCCAGCACCCAGCGTTCACAAGAGACCCAGTACTTC. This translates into CASTQRSQETQYF.

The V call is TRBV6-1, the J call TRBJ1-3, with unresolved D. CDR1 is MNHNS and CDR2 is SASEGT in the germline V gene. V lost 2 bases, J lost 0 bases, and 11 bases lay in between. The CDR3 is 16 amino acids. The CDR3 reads CASSESPANSGNTIYF. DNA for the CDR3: TGTGCCAGCAGTGAATCCCCAGCGAACTCTGGAAACACCATATATTTT.

The chain's CDR3 is CASSPRTSGRDTQYF. In DNA form, the CDR3 reads TGTGCCAGCAGTCCCCGGACTAGCGGGAGGGATACGCAGTATTTT. This chain connects TRBV27 to TRBJ2-3; 14 nucleotides match TRBD2. V gave up 5 bases and J gave up 6 bases; unmatched junction bases: 4. Germline values: CDR1 MNHEY, CDR2 SMNVEV (reference sequence). The CDR3 sequence is 15 residues long.

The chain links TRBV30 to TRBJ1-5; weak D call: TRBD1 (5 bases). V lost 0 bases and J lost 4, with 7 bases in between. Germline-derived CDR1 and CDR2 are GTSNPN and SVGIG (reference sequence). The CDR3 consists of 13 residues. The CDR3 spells CAWSVGVNQPQHF. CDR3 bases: TGTGCCTGGAGTGTAGGGGTTAATCAGCCCCAGCATTTT.

The CDR3 loop reads CASSQDRGPNQPQHF. The CDR3 DNA reads as TGCGCCAGCAGTCAAGACAGGGGGCCCAATCAGCCCCAGCATTTT. V usage is TRBV5-1 and J usage is TRBJ1-5, with 10 positions matching TRBD1. This CDR3 spans 15 amino acids. V lost 5 bases, J lost 3 bases, and 5 bases stayed unmatched. CDR1 is SGHRS, CDR2 YFSETQ, per germline.

The CDR3 reads CAIEVNYEQYF. The CDR3 bases are TGTGCCATCGAGGTGAATTACGAGCAGTACTTC. This chain connects TRBV10-3 to TRBJ2-5; D is uncertain. With the DNA end fitting TRBJ2-7 better, the J assignment may be wrong. Per the germline V gene, CDR1 is ENHRY and CDR2 is SYGVKD. The CDR3 length is 11 residues.

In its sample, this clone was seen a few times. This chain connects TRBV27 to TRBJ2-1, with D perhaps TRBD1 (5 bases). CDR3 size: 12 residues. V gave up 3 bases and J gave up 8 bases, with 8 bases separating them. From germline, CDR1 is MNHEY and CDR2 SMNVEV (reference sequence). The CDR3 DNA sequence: TGTGCCAGCAGTTTTGAAGGGGATGAGCAGTTCTTC. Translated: CASSFEGDEQFF.

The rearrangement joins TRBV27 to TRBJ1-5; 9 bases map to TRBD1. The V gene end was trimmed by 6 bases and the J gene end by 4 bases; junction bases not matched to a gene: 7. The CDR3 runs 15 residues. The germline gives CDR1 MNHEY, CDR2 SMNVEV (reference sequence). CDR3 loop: CASSNRGLGNQPQHF. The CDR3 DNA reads TGTGCCAGCAGCAACAGGGGGCTGGGAAATCAGCCCCAGCATTTT.